What follows are 13 T cell receptor beta chains derived from one specimen sequenced in a study of blood T cell repertoires in COVID-19. Using immunoSEQ multiplex PCR, the repertoire was profiled, and TCRdb retains in-frame clones only, with some absent. The data show around 50,000 clones, with roughly 90% seen just once and around 2.1% held by the top ten. Sample: peripheral blood. All receptors derive from a human donor in a cohort sampled during active COVID-19.

This CDR3 reads CASSPDRSYTEAFF. CDR3 DNA: TGTGCCAGCAGCCCAGACAGGAGCTACACTGAAGCTTTCTTT. The chain is built from TRBV7-3 and TRBJ1-1, with D possibly being TRBD1 (6 bases). Trimming pared 5 bases from V and 3 bases from J, leaving 13 bases between. CDR1 and CDR2 (germline): SGHTA, FQGTGA. CDR3 length: 14 residues. Filled out from reference TRBV7-3 and TRBJ1-1, the complete variable domain reads GAGVSQTPSNKVTEKGKYVELRCDPISGHTALYWYRQSLGQGPEFLIYFQGTGAADDSGLPNDRFFAVRPEGSVSTLKIQRTERGDSAVYLCASSPDRSYTEAFFGQGTRLTVV.

V usage is TRBV5-1 and J usage is TRBJ2-7; TRBD1 might be the D (5 bases). Trimming removed 0 bases from V and 7 bases from J, with 14 bases in between. The CDR3 spans 14 residues. Germline lookup yields CDR1 SGHRS and CDR2 YFSETQ. In DNA, the CDR3 is TGCGCCAGCAGCTTGGCCAGGGCTCTGGGGGAGCAGTACTTC. Translating gives CASSLARALGEQYF.

This sequence joins TRBV5-1 and TRBJ1-1; D unresolved. Trimming cost V 1 base and J 0 bases, with 7 bases left between them. Germline V gene lookup returns CDR1 SGHRS and CDR2 YFSETQ. The CDR3 is 14 amino acids. DNA of the CDR3: TGCGCCAGCAGCTTGTGGGAGATGAACACTGAAGCTTTCTTT. This sequence encodes CASSLWEMNTEAFF.

CDR3: CASSQDWWRTGVIGSYEQYF. DNA of the CDR3: TGCGCCAGCAGCCAAGATTGGTGGAGGACAGGGGTTATCGGTTCCTACGAGCAGTACTTC. The chain joins TRBV4-3 to TRBJ2-7; TRBD1 matches at 9 bases. The CDR3 has 20 amino acids. V lost 0 bases to trimming and J lost 1 base; unmatched junction nucleotides: 16. In germline, CDR1 is LGHNA, CDR2 YSLEER.

A remark on this clone: One junction end disagrees with the germline gene, perhaps due to a read error. This chain connects TRBV3-1 (or the pseudogene TRBV3-2) to TRBJ1-1; the D gene is possibly TRBD1 (5 bases). Germline V CDR1 and CDR2: LGHDT, YNNKEL (reference sequence). The CDR3 runs 14 residues. The CDR3 reads CASSQGYRNSEAFF. The CDR3 DNA reads as TGTGCCAGCAGCCAAGGATACAGGAACTCTGAAGCTTTCTTT.

The rearrangement joins TRBV3-1 (or the pseudogene TRBV3-2) to TRBJ1-2, with D perhaps TRBD1 (5 bases). This CDR3 has 12 residues. V was trimmed by 8 bases and J by 6 bases, leaving 13 bases between them. Germline-derived CDR1 and CDR2 are LGHDT and YNNKEL (reference sequence). This CDR3 is CASYQGGDGYTF. In DNA, the CDR3 is TGTGCCAGCTACCAGGGTGGGGATGGCTACACCTTC.

J is TRBJ1-4 and V is TRBV30; D remains unclear. The CDR3 has 15 amino acids. From germline, CDR1 is GTSNPN and CDR2 SVGIG (reference sequence). Trimming took 3 bases from V and 8 from J, leaving 19 bases between them. The CDR3 DNA reads TGTGCCTGGAGGAGGACTTCTTCCCCGGGGGAAAAACTGTTTTTT. It codes for CAWRRTSSPGEKLFF.

This chain joins TRBV19 and TRBJ1-2, with 11 positions matching TRBD1. Germline CDR1 LNHDA, CDR2 SQIVND (reference sequence). Trimming at V came to 4 bases and at J to 8 bases, leaving 9 bases not matched to a gene. The CDR3 covers 15 residues. CDR3 DNA: TGTGCCAGTAGTAATAGTGCCGGGACAGGGGGAGGCTACACCTTC. It encodes CASSNSAGTGGGYTF.

This chain connects TRBV18 to TRBJ1-2; tentative D call: TRBD1 (6 bases). The CDR3 is 15 residues long. V was clipped by 3 bases and J by 0 bases, with 11 bases between them. Germline loops: CDR1 KGHSH, CDR2 LQKENI. CDR3 region: CASSPSRGANYGYTF. CDR3 coding DNA: TGTGCCAGCTCACCTTCCAGGGGAGCTAACTATGGCTACACCTTC.

The chain is built from TRBV7-2 and TRBJ2-2, with 9 bases aligning to TRBD2. The germline V gene has CDR1 SGHTA and CDR2 FQGNSA. The J segment lost 6 bases and the V segment lost 0 bases, leaving 8 bases of the junction unmatched. The CDR3 loop spans 17 amino acids. The CDR3 protein is CASSLAVTSGFAGELFF. CDR3 DNA: TGTGCCAGCAGCTTAGCGGTCACTAGCGGGTTCGCCGGGGAGCTGTTTTTT.

The chain links TRBV9 to TRBJ2-1; 11 bases are a match to TRBD2. CDR3 length: 17 residues. After removal of 1 base from V and 2 bases from J, the junction contained 5 bases not matched to a gene. From germline, CDR1 is SGDLS and CDR2 YYNGEE. CDR3 DNA: TGTGCCAGCAGCGTAACTAGCGGGGGTTCCCCCTACAATGAGCAGTTCTTC. Residues: CASSVTSGGSPYNEQFF.

The gene calls are TRBV5-1 and TRBJ2-7; TRBD2 matches at 13 bases. CDR1 is SGHRS and CDR2 is YFSETQ in the germline V gene. The ends lost 3 bases at V and 7 bases at J; junction bases unmatched: 7. The CDR3 runs 15 residues. The CDR3 reads CASSSTSGGAGEQYF. In DNA, the CDR3 is TGCGCCAGCAGCTCCACTAGCGGGGGGGCGGGAGAGCAGTACTTC.

The gene calls are TRBV6-5 and TRBJ1-3; D remains unclear. The CDR3 runs 15 residues. The V end lost 4 bases, the J end lost 3 bases, and 13 bases lay between the germline ends. Per the germline V gene, CDR1 is MNHEY and CDR2 is SVGAGI. In DNA, the CDR3 is TGTGCCAGCAGTTCATCCTTGGGCCGTGGAAACACCATATATTTT. This codes for CASSSSLGRGNTIYF.